This section outlines one T cell receptor (beta chain) sequence together with its context. Its target is not known. CDR3 size: 13 residues. Trimming took 3 bases from V and 9 from J, leaving 13 bases between them. Germline assignment: CDR1 SGDLS and CDR2 YYNGEE. Time point given: week 5, during vaccination. The study gave 300 ug of mutant IDH1 20-mer peptide per vaccine dose, with topical imiquimod. New IDH1-mutant, ATRX-lost WHO grade 3 or 4 astrocytomas occurred in donors. The data were taken from a study of a mutant IDH1 vaccine in newly diagnosed glioma. About the research overall: Vaccine dosing followed radiotherapy by 4-6 weeks, or accompanied temozolomide cycles. Most patients had radiochemotherapy with temozolomide before enrollment; others had one alone.

Clones were sequenced by immunoSEQ multiplex PCR, and TCRdb holds only the in-frame ones, with some missing. The repertoire holds roughly 40,000 clones, about 89% seen once, with approximately 2.9% in the top ten. Broader study findings: Changes in top peripheral clonotypes did not appear linked to pseudoprogression.

The sample was PBMCs, taken from a glioma patient whose treatment included an IDH1 peptide vaccine. The source is a man aged 50 to 60 with glioma. The chain couples TRBV9 to TRBJ1-5; perhaps TRBD1 as D (5 bases). CDR3 amino acids: CASSGEGEGPQHF. In nucleotides, the CDR3 is TGTGCCAGCAGCGGCGAAGGGGAAGGGCCCCAGCATTTT.